This TCR beta chain was found in a study of early T cells in non-severe SARS-CoV-2 infection. Study details: Sequencing of bulk RNA from unsorted whole blood was done, without chain pairing.

CDR3 length equals 13 residues. Germline-derived CDR1 and CDR2 are SNHLY and FYNNEI. Unique molecular identifiers were affixed to single, distinct cDNA molecules. TCRdb redid the calling of the 5' RACE reads with MiXCR, one entry per CDR3 protein. The sample consists of tens of thousands of distinct CDR3 sequences, approximately 12% of them appearing once. Overall study results and limits: Reliance on VDJdb matching favored anti-spike CD8 responses; private and CD4 specificities were missed.

Of note for this clonotype: Its specificity is not known. A read error may account for a junction end that differs from germline.

Sequenced material: whole blood, taken at baseline. This TCR came from an adult who was a healthcare worker with PCR-confirmed SARS-CoV-2 infection or an uninfected control (not recorded which). The donor label of this sample is uncertain. The chain links TRBV2 to TRBJ1-3; 7 bases match TRBD1. The CDR3: CASSEQDRTGLHF. The CDR3 bases are TGTGCCAGCAGTGAACAAGACCGGACAGGTCTTCATTTT.